The 5 T cell receptor beta chains presented below share a single source sample, sequenced in a study of neurological immune-mediated disorders. TCRdb redid the calling of the 5' RACE reads with MiXCR, one entry per CDR3 protein. The table shows tens of thousands of distinct CDR3 sequences, with roughly 3.5% occurring only once. Sequencing was performed on PBMCs. These TCRs come from a woman aged 25 to 45 with multiple sclerosis.

This clonotype was observed many times. The rearrangement links TRBV10-3 to TRBJ1-1, with D unresolved. Deletions cut 2 bases from V and 7 bases from J, with 17 bases between. The CDR3 spans 15 residues. CDR1 and CDR2 from the germline V gene are ENHRY and SYGVKD. The CDR3 DNA sequence: TGTGCCATCAGTGAGACTGCCCCACGAGAGGGTGAAGCTTTCTTT. It yields the protein CAISETAPREGEAFF.

This clonotype appeared many times. The V and J genes are TRBV5-1 and TRBJ1-1, with a weak D call TRBD1 (5 bases). Germline-derived CDR1 and CDR2 are SGHRS and YFSETQ. The germline V and J ends were trimmed by 0 bases and 5 bases, with 14 bases remaining between them. The CDR3 extends over 15 amino acids. The CDR3 region is CASSLGAMKGTEAFF. In nucleotides, the CDR3 is TGCGCCAGCAGCTTGGGGGCTATGAAGGGGACTGAAGCTTTCTTT.

This clonotype has ten or more counts. The chain employs TRBV12-3 or TRBV12-4 and TRBJ2-7, with D maybe TRBD1 (5 bases). Trimming cost V 7 bases and J 2 bases, with 15 bases left between them. The CDR3 is 14 residues long. The CDR3 DNA reads as TGTGCCAGCACCCCACCCGGACACCCCTACGAGCAGTACTTC. Protein: CASTPPGHPYEQYF.

The sample holds many counts of this clonotype. The genes are TRBV29-1 and TRBJ1-1; D is unclear. The V and J ends lost 5 bases and 4 bases respectively, with 5 bases between them. Germline V lookup: CDR1 SQVTM, CDR2 ANQGSEA. This CDR3 is 10 amino acids long. The CDR3 region is CSVTTTEAFF. The CDR3 nucleotides read TGCAGCGTTACGACCACTGAAGCTTTCTTT.

This clonotype was seen many times. The chain has TRBV3-1 and TRBJ1-5; unclear D gene. The CDR3 is 13 amino acids. Trimming took 1 base from V and 7 from J, leaving 8 bases between them. Per the germline V gene, CDR1 is LGHDT and CDR2 is YNNKEL (reference sequence). The CDR3 region is CASSQGPGQPQHF. CDR3 DNA: TGTGCCAGCAGCCAAGGGCCCGGCCAGCCCCAGCATTTT.